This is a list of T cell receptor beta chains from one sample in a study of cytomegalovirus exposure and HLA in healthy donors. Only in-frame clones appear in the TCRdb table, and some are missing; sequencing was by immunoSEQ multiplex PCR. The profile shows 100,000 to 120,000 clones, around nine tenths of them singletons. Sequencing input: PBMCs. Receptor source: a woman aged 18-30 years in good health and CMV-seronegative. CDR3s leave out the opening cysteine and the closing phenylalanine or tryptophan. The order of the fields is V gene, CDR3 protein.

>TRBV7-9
ASTSPPLNEQF
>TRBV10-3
AISEARGVQPQH
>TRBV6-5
ASSPGTRQPQH
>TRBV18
ASSPSRANQPQH
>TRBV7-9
ASSFITGTGRYGYT
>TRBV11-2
ASSIRWTSGNTGELF
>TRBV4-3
ASSREGQATNEKLF
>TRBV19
ASSATGTSGGYEQY
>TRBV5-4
ASSLAGGYNYGYT
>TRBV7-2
ASAGQGAYEQY
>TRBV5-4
ASSLASGQGNTIY
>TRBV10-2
ASSDAGGPDTQY
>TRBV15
ATSRGEGDDSGNTIY
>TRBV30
AWSVRSGRSYEQY
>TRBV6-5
ASSPGGLSTEAF
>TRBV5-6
ASRGGEGATYEQY
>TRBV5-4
ASSLSTDTQY
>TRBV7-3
ASSPRTGVETQY
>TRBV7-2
ASSLASGVYEQY
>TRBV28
ASSEETQY
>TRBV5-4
ASSLASSLNTEAF
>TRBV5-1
ASSLGGDQPQH
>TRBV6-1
AITDRVSGELF
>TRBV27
ASSLGSGSYNEQF
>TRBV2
ASSETGQGSNYGYT
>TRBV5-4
ASSSPTQQSNYGYT
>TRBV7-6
ASSQGAGGTAGELF
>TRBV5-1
ASSLGTTYNEQF
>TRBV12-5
ASGLWAGSSTGELF
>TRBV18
ASSLQGMMNTEAF
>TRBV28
ASSLGPSSDEQY
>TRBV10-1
ASSTGYTGELF
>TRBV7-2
ASSLPGAKLYEQY
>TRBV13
ASRTAGRGLEQY
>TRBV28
ASSSYHSSTRGYGYT
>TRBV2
ATRQGARGDYGYT
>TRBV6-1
ASSPGGLVETQY
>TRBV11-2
ASRPWSGSSNSPLH
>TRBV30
AWSPRTSGITDTQY
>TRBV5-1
ASSLGQGNNSPLH
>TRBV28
ASRDYRRAGTGAGANVLT
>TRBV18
ASSLQDFGLSDTQY
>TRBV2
ASSHAGYSNQPQH
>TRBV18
ASSPLQGGNIQY
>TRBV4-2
ASSQGTSVQETQY
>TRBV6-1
ASSLDRDEQY